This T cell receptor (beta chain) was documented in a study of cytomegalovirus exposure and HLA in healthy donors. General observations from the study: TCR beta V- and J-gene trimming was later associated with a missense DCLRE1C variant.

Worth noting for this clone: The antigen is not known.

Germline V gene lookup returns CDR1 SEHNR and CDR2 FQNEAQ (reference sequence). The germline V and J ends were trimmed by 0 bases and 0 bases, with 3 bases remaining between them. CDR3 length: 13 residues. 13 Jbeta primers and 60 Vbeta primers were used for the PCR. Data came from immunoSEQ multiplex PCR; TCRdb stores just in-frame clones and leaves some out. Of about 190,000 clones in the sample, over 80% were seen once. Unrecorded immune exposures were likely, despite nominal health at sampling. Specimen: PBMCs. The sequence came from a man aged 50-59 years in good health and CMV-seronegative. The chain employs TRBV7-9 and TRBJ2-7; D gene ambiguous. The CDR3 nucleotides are TGTGCCAGCAGCTTAGCCCGCTCCTACGAGCAGTACTTC. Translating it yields CASSLARSYEQYF.